The 12 T cell receptor beta chains listed next were all sequenced from one sample in a study of T cell changes during pregnancy in multiple sclerosis. Libraries were prepared by immunoSEQ multiplex PCR; TCRdb keeps only in-frame clonotypes and omits some of them. The sample includes some 48,000 clones, over 75% of them seen just once. The sample here was CD8+ T cells from peripheral blood mononuclear cells, taken in the second trimester of pregnancy. The receptor source for this set is a female donor with multiple sclerosis, enrolled in a pregnancy study.

The CDR3 bases are TGTGCCAGCAGCATAAACGGGGGGCGAACTGAAGCTTTCTTT. Residues: CASSINGGRTEAFF. The J gene is TRBJ1-1, the V gene TRBV7-8, with a tentative D call TRBD1 (6 bases). V gave up 5 bases and J gave up 5 bases, with 15 bases separating them. This CDR3 is 14 amino acids long. Germline V gene sequence: CDR1 SGHVS, CDR2 FQNEAQ.

V and J are TRBV30 and TRBJ2-5; perhaps TRBD1 as D (6 bases). CDR3 length: 14 amino acids. V dropped 1 base and J dropped 1 base, with 10 bases sitting between them. CDR1 and CDR2 (germline): GTSNPN, SVGIG (reference sequence). The CDR3 DNA sequence: TGTGCCTGGAGTGGCCGGGACATCCAAGAGACCCAGTACTTC. Its translation: CAWSGRDIQETQYF. The variable domain in full, with the rest retrieved from reference TRBV30 and TRBJ2-5, is SQTIHQWPATLVQPVGSPLSLECTVEGTSNPNLYWYRQAAGRGLQLLFYSVGIGQISSEVPQNLSASRPQDRQFILSSKKLLLSDSGFYLCAWSGRDIQETQYFGPGTRLLVL.

The V and J genes are TRBV2 and TRBJ1-1; TRBD1 might be the D (5 bases). CDR1 and CDR2 from the germline V gene are SNHLY and FYNNEI. The CDR3 is made up of 14 amino acids. The V end was cut by 5 bases, the J end by 0 bases, with 10 bases between. CDR3 residues: CASSNRILNTEAFF. For the CDR3, the DNA is TGTGCCAGCAGTAACAGGATCTTGAACACTGAAGCTTTCTTT.

This chain connects TRBV7-9 to TRBJ1-2; D remains ambiguous. The length of the CDR3 is 14 residues. CDR1 is SEHNR, CDR2 FQNEAQ, per germline (reference sequence). Trimming shortened V by 5 bases and J by 2 bases, and 12 bases separated the two germline ends. The CDR3 region is CASSLAGANYGYTF. The CDR3 region has the DNA TGTGCCAGCAGCCTCGCAGGCGCGAACTATGGCTACACCTTC.

For the CDR3, the DNA is TGTGCCAGCAGCTTGGCTCCAGGCCTGAACACTGAAGCTTTCTTT. Translated: CASSLAPGLNTEAFF. V is TRBV5-6 and J is TRBJ1-1, with unresolved D. V was pared by 0 bases and J by 0 bases, with 9 bases between. The CDR3 runs 15 residues. Per germline, CDR1 SGHDT and CDR2 YYEEEE.

This sequence joins TRBV30 and TRBJ1-2; 9 positions agree with TRBD1. This CDR3 comprises 14 residues. Germline trimming cut 5 bases from V and 3 bases from J; bases unmatched to any gene: 7. CDR1 GTSNPN and CDR2 SVGIG come from the germline V gene (reference sequence). The CDR3 sequence is CAWATGGGYYGYTF. The CDR3 bases are TGTGCCTGGGCGACAGGGGGAGGGTACTATGGCTACACCTTC.

The table lists this clone with a few counts. V is TRBV27 and J is TRBJ1-1, with no clear D. Germline V lookup: CDR1 MNHEY, CDR2 SMNVEV (reference sequence). This CDR3 has 13 amino acids. Trimming took off 5 bases at V and 1 base at J, with 8 bases between the two ends. The CDR3: CASSAQKNTEAFF. The CDR3 DNA reads TGTGCCAGCAGTGCCCAGAAGAACACTGAAGCTTTCTTT.

This clone was counted once. V usage is TRBV7-6 and J usage is TRBJ1-5; 8 positions match TRBD1. CDR1 and CDR2 from the germline V gene are SGHVS and FNYEAQ. V shed 1 base and J 11 bases; nucleotides not matched to a gene: 16. The CDR3 spans 17 residues. CDR3 in amino acids: CASSLERAGQGVTAQHF. CDR3 sequence (DNA): TGTGCCAGCAGCTTAGAAAGGGCAGGACAGGGTGTAACGGCCCAGCATTTT.

This clone was counted a few times. The rearrangement links TRBV15 to TRBJ2-7; 9 bases line up with TRBD1. Germline V gene data show CDR1 as LNHNV and CDR2 as YYDKDF (reference sequence). V was pared by 4 bases and J by 2 bases, with 6 bases of the junction left unmatched. The CDR3 runs 15 residues. Here the CDR3 DNA reads TGTGCCACCAGCATGAGGACAGGGGCGCCCTACGAGCAGTACTTC. Translation: CATSMRTGAPYEQYF.

The V and J genes are TRBV6-5 and TRBJ2-7; 9 nucleotides align to TRBD1. Germline-derived CDR1 and CDR2 are MNHEY and SVGAGI. The junction had 4 bases not matched to a gene; V was cut back by 4 bases and J by 0 bases. This CDR3 spans 15 amino acids. CDR3 sequence (DNA): TGTGCCAGCAGTTCTCCGGGACAGGGCTCCTACGAGCAGTACTTC. It is translated as CASSSPGQGSYEQYF.

This chain links TRBV29-1 with TRBJ2-5; TRBD2 matches at 10 bases. The trim removed 6 bases at V and 3 bases at J, leaving 10 bases unmatched. This CDR3 is 15 amino acids long. In germline, CDR1 is SQVTM, CDR2 ANQGSEA. This CDR3 is CSVDPGLAVEETQYF. The DNA of the CDR3 is TGCAGCGTGGACCCCGGACTAGCGGTTGAAGAGACCCAGTACTTC.

The chain couples TRBV15 to TRBJ2-5; the match to TRBD2 covers 10 bases. In germline, CDR1 is LNHNV, CDR2 YYDKDF (reference sequence). This CDR3 region has 17 residues. V was clipped by 0 bases and J by 5 bases; unmatched bases: 9. The CDR3 coding sequence is TGTGCCACCAGCAGAGATTTAGCGGGGGGCTTAGGGGAGACCCAGTACTTC. Translated: CATSRDLAGGLGETQYF.